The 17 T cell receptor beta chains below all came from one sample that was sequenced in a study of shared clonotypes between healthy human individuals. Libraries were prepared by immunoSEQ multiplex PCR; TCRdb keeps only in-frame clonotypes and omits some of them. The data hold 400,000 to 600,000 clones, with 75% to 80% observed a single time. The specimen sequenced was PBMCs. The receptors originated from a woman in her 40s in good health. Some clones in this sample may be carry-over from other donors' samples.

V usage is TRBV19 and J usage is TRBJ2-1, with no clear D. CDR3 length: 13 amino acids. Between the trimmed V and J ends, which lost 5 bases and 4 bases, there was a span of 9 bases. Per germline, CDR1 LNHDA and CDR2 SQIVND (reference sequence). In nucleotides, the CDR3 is TGTGCCAGTAGTTCCGCGCCGTACAATGAGCAGTTCTTC. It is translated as CASSSAPYNEQFF.

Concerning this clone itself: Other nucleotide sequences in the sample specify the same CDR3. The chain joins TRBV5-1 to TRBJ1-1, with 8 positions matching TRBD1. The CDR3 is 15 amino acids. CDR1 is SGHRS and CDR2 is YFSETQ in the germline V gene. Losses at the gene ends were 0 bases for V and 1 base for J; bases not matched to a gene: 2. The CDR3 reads CASSLAGQGNTEAFF. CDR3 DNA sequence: TGCGCCAGCAGCTTGGCCGGACAGGGGAACACTGAAGCTTTCTTT.

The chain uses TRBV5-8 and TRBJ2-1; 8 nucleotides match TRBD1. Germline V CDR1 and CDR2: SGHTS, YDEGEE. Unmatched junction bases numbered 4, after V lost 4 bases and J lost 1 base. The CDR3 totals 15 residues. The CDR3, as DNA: TGTGCCAGCAGCGCCGGACAGGGATCCTACAATGAGCAGTTCTTC. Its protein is CASSAGQGSYNEQFF.

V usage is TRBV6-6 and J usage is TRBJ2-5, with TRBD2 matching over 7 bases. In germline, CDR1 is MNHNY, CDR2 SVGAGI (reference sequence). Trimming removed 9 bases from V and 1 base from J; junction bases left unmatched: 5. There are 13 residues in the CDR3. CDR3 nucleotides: TGTGCCAGTCGTCTAGCGGTCCAAGAGACCCAGTACTTC. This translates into CASRLAVQETQYF.

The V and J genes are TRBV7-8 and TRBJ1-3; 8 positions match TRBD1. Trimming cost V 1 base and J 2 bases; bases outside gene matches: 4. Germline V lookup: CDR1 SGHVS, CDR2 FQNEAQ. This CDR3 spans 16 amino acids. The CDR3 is CASSLGDRITGNTIYF. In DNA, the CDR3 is TGTGCCAGCAGCTTAGGGGACAGGATTACTGGAAACACCATATATTTT.

The CDR3 region is CASSTPRNTGELFF. CDR3 nucleotides: TGTGCCAGCAGCACGCCCCGGAACACCGGGGAGCTGTTTTTT. This sequence joins TRBV13 and TRBJ2-2, with D unresolved. Germline assignment: CDR1 PRHDT and CDR2 FYEKMQ (reference sequence). V was trimmed by 5 bases and J by 1 base, leaving 8 bases between them. This CDR3 is built from 14 residues.

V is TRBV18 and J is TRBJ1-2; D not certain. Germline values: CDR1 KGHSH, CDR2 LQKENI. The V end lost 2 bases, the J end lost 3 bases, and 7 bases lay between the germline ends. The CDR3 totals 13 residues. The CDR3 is CASSPGFDYGYTF. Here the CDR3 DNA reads TGTGCCAGCTCACCAGGGTTCGACTATGGCTACACCTTC. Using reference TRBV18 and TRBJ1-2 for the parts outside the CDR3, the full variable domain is NAGVMQNPRHLVRRRGQEARLRCSPMKGHSHVYWYRQLPEEGLKFMVYLQKENIIDESGMPKERFSAEFPKEGPSILRIQQVVRGDSAAYFCASSPGFDYGYTFGSGTRLTVV.

CDR3 bases: TGTGCCAGCAGTGAACTTCGGGCGGGGCATACGCAGTATTTT. The encoded protein is CASSELRAGHTQYF. This chain uses TRBV6-1 with TRBJ2-3; possible D gene TRBD2, 6 bases. The CDR3 is made up of 14 amino acids. V was trimmed by 2 bases and J by 7 bases, leaving 13 bases between them. Germline CDR1 is MNHNS and CDR2 is SASEGT.

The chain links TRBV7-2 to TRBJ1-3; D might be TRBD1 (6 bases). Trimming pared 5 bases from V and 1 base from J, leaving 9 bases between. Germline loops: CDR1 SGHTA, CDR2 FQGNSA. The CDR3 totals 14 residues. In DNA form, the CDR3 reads TGTGCCAGCAGCCCAGGGGTTTCTGGAAACACCATATATTTT. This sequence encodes CASSPGVSGNTIYF.

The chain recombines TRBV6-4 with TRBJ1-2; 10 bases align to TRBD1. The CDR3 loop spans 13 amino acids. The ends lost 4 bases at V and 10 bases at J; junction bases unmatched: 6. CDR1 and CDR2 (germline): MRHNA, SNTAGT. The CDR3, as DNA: TGTGCCAGCAGTGTCACCGGGACAGGGGACTACACCTTC. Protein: CASSVTGTGDYTF.

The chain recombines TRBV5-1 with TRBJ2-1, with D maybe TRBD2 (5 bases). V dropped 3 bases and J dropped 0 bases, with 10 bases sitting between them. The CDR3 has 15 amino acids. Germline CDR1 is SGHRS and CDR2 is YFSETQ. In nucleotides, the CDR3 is TGCGCCAGCAGCTCCGGAGCGGCCTCCTACAATGAGCAGTTCTTC. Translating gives CASSSGAASYNEQFF.

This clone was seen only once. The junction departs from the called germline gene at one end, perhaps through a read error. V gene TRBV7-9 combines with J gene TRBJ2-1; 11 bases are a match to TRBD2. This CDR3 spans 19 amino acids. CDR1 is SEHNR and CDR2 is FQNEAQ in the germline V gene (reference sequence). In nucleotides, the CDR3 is TGCGCCAGCAGCCAAGGGACTAGCGGTTTCCTGAGCTCCTACAATGAGCAGTTCTTC. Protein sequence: CASSQGTSGFLSSYNEQFF.

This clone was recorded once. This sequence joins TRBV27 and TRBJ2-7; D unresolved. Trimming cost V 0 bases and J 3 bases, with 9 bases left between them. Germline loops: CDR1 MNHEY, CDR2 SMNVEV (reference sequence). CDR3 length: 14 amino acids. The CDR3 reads CASSLSIRGYEQYF. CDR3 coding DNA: TGTGCCAGCAGTTTATCGATTAGAGGCTACGAGCAGTACTTC.

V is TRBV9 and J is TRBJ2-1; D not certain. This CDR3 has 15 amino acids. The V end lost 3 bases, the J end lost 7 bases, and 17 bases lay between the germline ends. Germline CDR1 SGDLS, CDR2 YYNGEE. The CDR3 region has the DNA TGTGCCAGCAGCGCTACTGACAACCGTTTTAATGAGCAGTTCTTC. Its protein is CASSATDNRFNEQFF.

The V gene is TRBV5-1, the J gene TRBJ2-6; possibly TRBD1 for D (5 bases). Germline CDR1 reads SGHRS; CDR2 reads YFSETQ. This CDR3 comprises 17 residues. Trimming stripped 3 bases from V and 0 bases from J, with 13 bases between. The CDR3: CASSSTPQVSGANVLTF. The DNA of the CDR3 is TGCGCCAGCAGCTCCACCCCACAGGTCTCTGGGGCCAACGTCCTGACTTTC. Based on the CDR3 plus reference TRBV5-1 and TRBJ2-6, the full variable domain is KAGVTQTPRYLIKTRGQQVTLSCSPISGHRSVSWYQQTPGQGLQFLFEYFSETQRNKGNFPGRFSGRQFSNSRSEMNVSTLELGDSALYLCASSSTPQVSGANVLTFGAGSRLTVL.

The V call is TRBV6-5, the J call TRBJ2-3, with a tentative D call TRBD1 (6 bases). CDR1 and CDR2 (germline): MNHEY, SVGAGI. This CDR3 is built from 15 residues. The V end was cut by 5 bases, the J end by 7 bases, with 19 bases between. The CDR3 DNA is TGTGCCAGCAGTCTTTTCTGGGGGCCGGAGAATACGCAGTATTTT. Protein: CASSLFWGPENTQYF.

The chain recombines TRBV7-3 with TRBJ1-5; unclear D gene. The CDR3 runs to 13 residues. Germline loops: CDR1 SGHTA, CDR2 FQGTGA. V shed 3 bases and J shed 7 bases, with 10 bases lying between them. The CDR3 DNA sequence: TGTGCCAGCAGCTTGTCGGAGGGACAGCCCCAGCATTTT. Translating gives CASSLSEGQPQHF.